These 2 T cell receptor beta chains were all obtained from the same sample, sequenced in a study of T cell responses to AZD1222 COVID-19 vaccine. The assay was immunoSEQ multiplex PCR, and TCRdb's table has in-frame clones only and misses some. The sample records roughly 56,000 clones, 70% to 90% being singletons. This material consisted of peripheral blood, taken on day 0 of AZD1222 vaccination. These receptors all come from an adult in good health.

The chain couples TRBV7-2 to TRBJ1-2; D unresolved. Looked up from germline, CDR1 is SGHTA and CDR2 is FQGNSA. Trimming removed 5 bases at V and 0 bases at J, with 16 bases between. CDR3 length: 16 residues. The CDR3 here is CASSPTFFGTNYGYTF. CDR3 DNA: TGTGCCAGCAGCCCAACCTTTTTTGGAACTAACTATGGCTACACCTTC.

This clone was seen just once. This rearrangement joins TRBV6-4 to TRBJ1-2; D gene uncertain. V shed 7 bases and J shed 4 bases, with 16 bases lying between them. CDR1 MRHNA and CDR2 SNTAGT come from the germline V gene. The CDR3 contains 14 residues. The DNA of the CDR3 is TGTGCCAGCATCATCGGCCGACACGTCTATGGCTACACCTTC. It encodes CASIIGRHVYGYTF.